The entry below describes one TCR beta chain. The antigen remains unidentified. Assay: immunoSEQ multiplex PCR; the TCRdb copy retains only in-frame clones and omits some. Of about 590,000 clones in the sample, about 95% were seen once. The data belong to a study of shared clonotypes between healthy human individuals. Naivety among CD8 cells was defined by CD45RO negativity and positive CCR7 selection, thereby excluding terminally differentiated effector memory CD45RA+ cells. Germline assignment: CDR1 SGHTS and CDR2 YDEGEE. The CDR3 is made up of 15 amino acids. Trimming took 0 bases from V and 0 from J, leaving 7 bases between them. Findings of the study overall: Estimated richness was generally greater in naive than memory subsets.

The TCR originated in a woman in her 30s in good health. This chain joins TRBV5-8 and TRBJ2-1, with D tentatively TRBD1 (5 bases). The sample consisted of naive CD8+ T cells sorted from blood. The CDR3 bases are TGTGCCAGCAGCTTGGAAGGGGACTCCTACAATGAGCAGTTCTTC. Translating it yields CASSLEGDSYNEQFF.